Shown below are 26 T cell receptor beta chains from a single sample sequenced in a study of cytomegalovirus exposure and HLA in healthy donors. A multiplex PCR was run with 60 Vbeta primers and 13 Jbeta primers. Profiling relied on immunoSEQ multiplex PCR, and the TCRdb table lists in-frame clones only, not all of them. The sample yields some 120,000 clones, 75% to 85% seen once. The sample was PBMCs. The source is a young man in good health and CMV-seropositive.

The V and J genes are TRBV4-1 and TRBJ1-1; perhaps TRBD1 as D (6 bases). V was shortened by 1 base and J by 11 bases, with 14 bases between the two germline ends. Germline lookup yields CDR1 MGHRA and CDR2 YSYEKL. The CDR3 totals 13 residues. CDR3 coding DNA: TGCGCCAGCAGCCAAGCCAGGGGCCTTGAGGCTTTCTTT. It codes for CASSQARGLEAFF.

V gene TRBV12-5 combines with J gene TRBJ1-5, with D perhaps matching TRBD1 (6 bases). The germline gives CDR1 LGHNT, CDR2 FRNRAP. The V gene lost 0 bases and the J gene lost 7 bases, with 10 bases spanning the gap. This CDR3 is 14 amino acids long. The CDR3 DNA sequence: TGTGCTAGTGGTTTGGTATTAGGGACACAGCCCCAGCATTTT. Translated: CASGLVLGTQPQHF.

The chain is built from TRBV4-2 and TRBJ2-5; TRBD1 matches 10 bases. The DNA end lines up better with TRBJ2-7; the J call may be wrong. CDR3 length: 15 residues. Germline V gene lookup returns CDR1 LGHNA and CDR2 YNFKEQ. CDR3 bases: TGTGCCAGCAGCCAAGGACAGGGGGCAGGCAACGAGCAGTACTTC. It specifies CASSQGQGAGNEQYF.

This clone was found once. The DNA for the CDR3 is TGCGCCAGCAGCATACCTGCGGGGACAGGGATCGGATGGGACACTGAAGCTTTCTTT. It yields the protein CASSIPAGTGIGWDTEAFF. The chain uses TRBV5-1 and TRBJ1-1, with TRBD1 matching over 9 bases. The V gene's germline CDR1 is SGHRS and CDR2 YFSETQ. This CDR3 is built from 19 residues. The J segment lost 3 bases and the V segment lost 4 bases, leaving 19 bases of the junction unmatched.

The chain uses TRBV27 and TRBJ1-2, with D possibly TRBD1 on 5 matching bases. CDR1 is MNHEY, CDR2 SMNVEV, per germline (reference sequence). The CDR3 runs 12 residues. The V end lost 2 bases, the J end lost 6 bases, and 7 bases lay between the germline ends. The CDR3 region has the DNA TGTGCCAGCAGTTTACCGGGGGATGGCTACACCTTC. It codes for CASSLPGDGYTF.

The gene calls are TRBV29-1 and TRBJ2-3, with D perhaps matching TRBD2 (5 bases). V lost 5 bases and J lost 5, with 11 bases in between. Germline CDR1 reads SQVTM; CDR2 reads ANQGSEA. The CDR3 spans 12 residues. The CDR3 nucleotides read TGCAGCGTTACAGAGGGAAGAGATACGCAGTATTTT. Translating gives CSVTEGRDTQYF.

The chain combines TRBV9 with TRBJ2-5, with D tentatively TRBD1 (7 bases). Per the germline V gene, CDR1 is SGDLS and CDR2 is YYNGEE. The germline V and J ends were trimmed by 2 bases and 1 base, with 9 bases remaining between them. The CDR3 extends over 14 amino acids. The CDR3 sequence is CASSVEGAQETQYF. CDR3 DNA: TGTGCCAGCAGCGTGGAGGGGGCCCAAGAGACCCAGTACTTC.

V gene TRBV6-6 combines with J gene TRBJ1-5; D is possibly TRBD1 (6 bases). Germline V CDR1 and CDR2: MNHNY, SVGAGI (reference sequence). V lost 7 bases and J 1 base, leaving 17 bases between the germline ends. This CDR3 spans 16 amino acids. Here the CDR3 reads CASNARGGRSNQPQHF. The CDR3 nucleotides read TGTGCCAGCAATGCCAGGGGAGGGAGAAGCAATCAGCCCCAGCATTTT.

V usage is TRBV5-6 and J usage is TRBJ1-2; D gene uncertain. The CDR3 totals 16 residues. Germline V gene lookup returns CDR1 SGHDT and CDR2 YYEEEE. Between the trimmed V and J ends, which lost 1 base and 4 bases, there was a span of 17 bases. CDR3 nucleotide sequence: TGTGCCAGCAGCTTGTTATTCAAAGAGGGTACCTATGGCTACACCTTC. It yields the protein CASSLLFKEGTYGYTF.

The sample holds a few counts of this clone. The chain combines TRBV13 with TRBJ1-2; tentatively, D is TRBD1 (5 bases). Trimming removed 0 bases at V and 4 bases at J, with 9 bases between. This CDR3 has 14 residues. Germline V gene data show CDR1 as PRHDT and CDR2 as FYEKMQ (reference sequence). CDR3 region: CASSLGGASYGYTF. Here the CDR3 DNA reads TGTGCCAGCAGCTTAGGAGGGGCCAGCTATGGCTACACCTTC.

The chain has TRBV19 and TRBJ1-2; TRBD1 might be the D (5 bases). The germline V and J ends were trimmed by 3 bases and 8 bases, with 16 bases remaining between them. The germline gives CDR1 LNHDA, CDR2 SQIVND (reference sequence). The CDR3 is 14 residues long. CDR3 in amino acids: CASSISAGHEGYTF. The DNA of the CDR3 is TGTGCCAGTAGTATTTCGGCAGGGCATGAAGGCTACACCTTC. Together with reference TRBV19 and TRBJ1-2, the CDR3 gives the full variable domain: DGGITQSPKYLFRKEGQNVTLSCEQNLNHDAMYWYRQDPGQGLRLIYYSQIVNDFQKGDIAEGYSVSREKKESFPLTVTSAQKNPTAFYLCASSISAGHEGYTFGSGTRLTVV.

DNA for the CDR3: TGCGCCAGCAGCTTGGGACCCACAGCGAACACTGAAGCTTTCTTT. Its protein product is CASSLGPTANTEAFF. The V call is TRBV5-1, the J call TRBJ1-1; D remains ambiguous. CDR3 length equals 15 residues. V was trimmed by 0 bases and J by 1 base, leaving 10 bases between them. Germline V gene sequence: CDR1 SGHRS, CDR2 YFSETQ.

The chain couples TRBV6-1 to TRBJ2-7; 14 bases line up with TRBD2. The V gene end was trimmed by 5 bases and the J gene end by 1 base; junction bases not matched to a gene: 1. CDR1 and CDR2 from the germline V gene are MNHNS and SASEGT. CDR3 size: 15 residues. The CDR3 DNA is TGTGCCAGCAGTCGGACTAGCGGGGGGTCCTACGAGCAGTACTTC. Translating it yields CASSRTSGGSYEQYF.

The chain's CDR3 is CAITPGSGNTIYF. CDR3 nucleotide sequence: TGTGCCATCACCCCGGGATCCGGAAACACCATATATTTT. The J gene is TRBJ1-3, the V gene TRBV10-3; D unresolved. V lost 7 bases and J 4 bases, leaving 11 bases between the germline ends. The CDR3 sequence is 13 residues long. Germline assignment: CDR1 ENHRY and CDR2 SYGVKD.

The rearrangement links TRBV6-1 to TRBJ1-2, with TRBD1 identical over 8 bases. The germline V gene encodes CDR1 MNHNS and CDR2 SASEGT. This CDR3 region has 15 residues. Trimming cost V 6 bases and J 1 base; bases outside gene matches: 7. In DNA form, the CDR3 reads TGTGCCAGCAGAGTTGGACAGGGACATAACTATGGCTACACCTTC. It is translated as CASRVGQGHNYGYTF.

This rearrangement joins TRBV14 to TRBJ1-6, with D tentatively TRBD1 (5 bases). CDR1 and CDR2 (germline): SGHDN, FVKESK. Trimming took 0 bases from V and 5 from J, leaving 17 bases between them. The CDR3 sequence is 18 residues long. The CDR3 spells CASSQDLRLGRDNSPLHF. CDR3 nucleotides: TGTGCCAGCAGCCAAGATCTTAGGTTGGGCAGGGATAATTCACCCCTCCACTTT.

In this sample, this clone turned up a few times. V and J are TRBV29-1 and TRBJ2-2; the match to TRBD1 covers 7 bases. The V and J ends lost 4 bases and 1 base, in that order; junction bases with no gene match: 0. From germline, CDR1 is SQVTM and CDR2 ANQGSEA. The CDR3 has 13 amino acids. CDR3 amino acids: CSVGTGNTGELFF. The CDR3 DNA sequence: TGCAGCGTTGGGACAGGGAACACCGGGGAGCTGTTTTTT.

The V gene is TRBV25-1, the J gene TRBJ2-3; 11 positions match TRBD2. Germline CDR1 and CDR2: MGHDK and SYGVNS. There are 14 residues in the CDR3. The V segment lost 6 bases and the J segment 5 bases; nucleotides outside the gene matches: 4. This CDR3 reads CASRTSGGGDTQYF. DNA of the CDR3: TGTGCCAGCAGAACTAGCGGGGGTGGAGATACGCAGTATTTT.

The chain recombines TRBV10-2 with TRBJ2-5; D may be TRBD1 (6 bases). TRBJ2-7 matches the DNA end more closely, so the J call is doubtful. The CDR3 covers 16 residues. Germline CDR1 and CDR2: WSHSY and SAAADI. The CDR3 spells CASSGPGAGTRNEQYF. The DNA for the CDR3 is TGCGCCAGCAGTGGACCAGGGGCAGGGACGAGAAACGAGCAGTACTTC.

V is TRBV7-3 and J is TRBJ2-5, with no clear D. CDR3 length equals 18 residues. CDR1 is SGHTA and CDR2 is FQGTGA in the germline V gene. The V gene lost 5 bases and the J gene lost 2 bases, with 24 bases spanning the gap. The CDR3 nucleotides read TGTGCCAGCAGCGAACCCCTGATTTTAGCCGTCGAGCAAGAGACCCAGTACTTC. It translates to CASSEPLILAVEQETQYF.

The V gene is TRBV5-1, the J gene TRBJ1-4, with 9 bases identical to TRBD1. Germline V gene data show CDR1 as SGHRS and CDR2 as YFSETQ. The CDR3 totals 14 residues. V lost 3 bases to trimming and J lost 7 bases; unmatched junction nucleotides: 4. The CDR3 protein is CASSSGQGPEKLFF. In DNA, the CDR3 is TGCGCCAGCAGCTCGGGACAGGGTCCTGAAAAACTGTTTTTT. The whole variable domain, remainder taken from reference TRBV5-1 and TRBJ1-4, is KAGVTQTPRYLIKTRGQQVTLSCSPISGHRSVSWYQQTPGQGLQFLFEYFSETQRNKGNFPGRFSGRQFSNSRSEMNVSTLELGDSALYLCASSSGQGPEKLFFGSGTQLSVL.

This rearrangement joins TRBV27 to TRBJ2-1; maybe TRBD2 (5 bases). The V end was cut by 1 base, the J end by 4 bases, with 11 bases between. Germline V gene sequence: CDR1 MNHEY, CDR2 SMNVEV (reference sequence). This CDR3 contains 15 residues. As DNA, the CDR3 is TGTGCCAGCAGTTTATGGAAGGGAGCATACAATGAGCAGTTCTTC. Its translation: CASSLWKGAYNEQFF.

The chain combines TRBV27 with TRBJ2-7; TRBD1 matches 9 bases. V shed 5 bases and J 3 bases; nucleotides not matched to a gene: 5. CDR3 size: 14 residues. Germline V CDR1 and CDR2: MNHEY, SMNVEV (reference sequence). CDR3 sequence reads: CASSRRDRVYEQYF. In DNA, the CDR3 is TGTGCCAGCAGTCGCCGGGACAGGGTCTACGAGCAGTACTTC.

The rearrangement links TRBV10-3 to TRBJ2-2; 8 bases line up with TRBD2. CDR3 length equals 18 residues. Germline values: CDR1 ENHRY, CDR2 SYGVKD. V gave up 0 bases and J gave up 1 base; unmatched junction bases: 7. The chain's CDR3 is CAISESFSGARNTGELFF. CDR3 DNA sequence: TGTGCCATCAGTGAGTCTTTTAGCGGGGCCAGGAACACCGGGGAGCTGTTTTTT.

This clone was seen only a few times. The chain joins TRBV27 to TRBJ1-2; 9 bases fit TRBD1. Trimming at V came to 2 bases and at J to 5 bases, leaving 9 bases not matched to a gene. The CDR3 sequence is 16 residues long. Per germline, CDR1 MNHEY and CDR2 SMNVEV (reference sequence). The CDR3 sequence: CASSLGSTGGSYGYTF. The CDR3 DNA follows: TGTGCCAGCAGTTTAGGGTCTACAGGGGGCAGTTATGGCTACACCTTC.

The rearrangement uses TRBV29-1 and TRBJ1-1; D may be TRBD1 (6 bases). The CDR3 is 11 amino acids. Trimming took 2 bases from V and 10 from J, leaving 11 bases between them. Germline V gene data show CDR1 as SQVTM and CDR2 as ANQGSEA. Here the CDR3 DNA reads TGCAGCGTTGAAAGCAGGGGACGAGCTTTCTTT. It codes for CSVESRGRAFF.